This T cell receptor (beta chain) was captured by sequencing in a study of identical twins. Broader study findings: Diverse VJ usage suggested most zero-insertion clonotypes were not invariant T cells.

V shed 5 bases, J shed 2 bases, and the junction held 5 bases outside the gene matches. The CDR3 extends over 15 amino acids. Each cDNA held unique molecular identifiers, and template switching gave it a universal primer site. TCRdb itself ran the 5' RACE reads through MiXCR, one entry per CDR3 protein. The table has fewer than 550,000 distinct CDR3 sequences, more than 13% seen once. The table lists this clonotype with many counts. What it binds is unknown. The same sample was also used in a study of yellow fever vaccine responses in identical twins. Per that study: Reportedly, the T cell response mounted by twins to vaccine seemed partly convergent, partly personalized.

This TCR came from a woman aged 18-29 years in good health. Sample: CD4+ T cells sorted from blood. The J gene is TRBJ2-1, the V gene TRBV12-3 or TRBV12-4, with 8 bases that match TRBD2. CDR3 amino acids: CASSRSGTAYNEQFF. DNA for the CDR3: TGTGCCAGCAGTCGTAGCGGGACGGCCTACAATGAGCAGTTCTTC.